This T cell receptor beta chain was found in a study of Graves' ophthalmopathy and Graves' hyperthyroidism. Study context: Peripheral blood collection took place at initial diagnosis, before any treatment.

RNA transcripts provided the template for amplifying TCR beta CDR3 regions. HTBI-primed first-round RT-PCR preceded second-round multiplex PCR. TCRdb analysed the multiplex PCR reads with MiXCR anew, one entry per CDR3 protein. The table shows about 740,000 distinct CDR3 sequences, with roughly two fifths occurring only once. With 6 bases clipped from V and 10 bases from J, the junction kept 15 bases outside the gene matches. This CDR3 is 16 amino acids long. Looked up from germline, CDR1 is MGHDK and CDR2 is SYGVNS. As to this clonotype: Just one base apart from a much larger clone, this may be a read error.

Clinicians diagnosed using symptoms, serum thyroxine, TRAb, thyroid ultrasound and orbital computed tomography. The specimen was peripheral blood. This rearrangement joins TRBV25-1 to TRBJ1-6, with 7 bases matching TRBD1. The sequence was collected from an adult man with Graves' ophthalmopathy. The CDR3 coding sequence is TGTGCCAGCAGCTTATCGAACGAGGGGGCACGGTCACCCCTCCACTTT. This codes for CASSLSNEGARSPLHF.